These 20 T cell receptor beta chains originate from one sample sequenced in a study of CD8+CD57+ T cells in acquired aplastic anemia. TCR beta VDJ and CDR3 were profiled, and genomic DNA was the template. TCRdb re-analysed the reads in MiXCR, keeping a single row per CDR3 protein. There are roughly 250,000 distinct CDR3 sequences in the sample; 47% occur only once, and 7% to 9.5% lies in the top ten. The sequenced patients had an expansion of CD8+CD57+ cells seen by flow cytometry. Sequencing used sorted CD4+, CD8+, or CD8+CD57+ T cells (not recorded which) from PBMCs. These receptors were taken from a human donor with aplastic anemia.

This clonotype was recorded many times. The rearrangement joins TRBV11-2 to TRBJ1-2, with no clear D. Germline V CDR1 and CDR2: SGHAT, FQNNGV. V was cut by 2 bases and J by 0 bases, with 10 bases left in between. The CDR3 runs to 15 residues. The CDR3 DNA follows: TGTGCCAGCAGCTTACTGTCAAGGGCTAACTATGGCTACACCTTC. Amino acid sequence: CASSLLSRANYGYTF.

The chain links TRBV12-3 or TRBV12-4 to TRBJ1-2; TRBD1 is a possible D gene (5 bases). This CDR3 region has 13 residues. Trimming pared 3 bases from V and 3 bases from J, leaving 8 bases between. CDR3 loop: CASSFSGHYGYTF. CDR3 sequence (DNA): TGTGCCAGCAGTTTTTCAGGGCACTATGGCTACACCTTC.

This chain uses TRBV5-1 with TRBJ1-2, with D possibly TRBD1 on 5 matching bases. The length of the CDR3 is 15 residues. V was cut by 5 bases and J by 8 bases, with 22 bases left in between. The germline CDR1 and CDR2 sequences are SGHRS and YFSETQ. This CDR3 is CASSPASGTPSGYTF. The DNA for the CDR3 is TGCGCCAGCAGTCCTGCTTCCGGGACGCCGTCCGGCTACACCTTC.

The chain couples TRBV19 to TRBJ2-5; D remains unclear. CDR3 length: 13 amino acids. The germline V and J ends were trimmed by 1 base and 2 bases, with 5 bases remaining between them. The germline V gene encodes CDR1 LNHDA and CDR2 SQIVND (reference sequence). CDR3 DNA sequence: TGTGCCAGTAGTATAGGGGTGCAAGAGACCCAGTACTTC. Amino acid sequence: CASSIGVQETQYF.

This clonotype showed up just a few times. Lacking the conserved final phenylalanine or tryptophan, this CDR3 likely reflects a read error. The genes are TRBV28 and TRBJ1-1; D gene unclear. The CDR3 spans 12 residues. The V end was cut by 6 bases, the J end by 0 bases, with 5 bases between. Germline CDR1 MDHEN, CDR2 SYDVKM. The CDR3 DNA is TGTGCCAGCAGGGATTTGAACACTGAAGCTTTCTTA. This translates into CASRDLNTEAFL.

The V gene is TRBV4-3, the J gene TRBJ1-2, with unresolved D. V gave up 1 base and J gave up 2 bases, with 14 bases separating them. Germline CDR1 reads LGHNA; CDR2 reads YSLEER. This CDR3 is built from 16 residues. In DNA, the CDR3 is TGCGCCAGCAGCCAAGGGCTGCACAGCCCCAACTATGGCTACACCTTC. Translated, it gives CASSQGLHSPNYGYTF.

V is TRBV6-6 and J is TRBJ2-5, with D possibly TRBD2 on 6 matching bases. V lost 7 bases, J lost 1 base, and 19 bases lay in between. The CDR3 is made up of 16 amino acids. Germline V lookup: CDR1 MNHNY, CDR2 SVGAGI (reference sequence). The CDR3 sequence: CASKEWDSVFQETQYF. The DNA for the CDR3 is TGTGCCAGCAAAGAGTGGGACTCCGTCTTCCAAGAGACCCAGTACTTC.

This clonotype was observed at least ten times. This chain connects TRBV6-5 to TRBJ1-1; the D is unclear. V was cut by 6 bases and J by 5 bases, with 13 bases left in between. Germline V gene lookup returns CDR1 MNHEY and CDR2 SVGAGI. The CDR3 loop spans 13 amino acids. This CDR3 is CASSFTERTEAFF. CDR3 nucleotides: TGTGCCAGCAGCTTTACTGAGCGAACTGAAGCTTTCTTT.

This sequence joins TRBV14 and TRBJ2-7; perhaps TRBD1 as D (7 bases). The V end was cut by 5 bases, the J end by 5 bases, with 13 bases between. This CDR3 region has 13 residues. Germline V gene sequence: CDR1 SGHDN, CDR2 FVKESK. CDR3 coding DNA: TGTGCCAGCAGCTCAGGGGGGCCGCACGAGCAGTACTTC. Its translation: CASSSGGPHEQYF.

V usage is TRBV7-2 and J usage is TRBJ1-6; TRBD1 might be the D (6 bases). The CDR3 totals 14 residues. Trimming pared 1 base from V and 14 bases from J, leaving 15 bases between. Germline values: CDR1 SGHTA, CDR2 FQGNSA. DNA for the CDR3: TGTGCCAGCAGCTTAGACCCAGGGGAAAGGGCCCTCCACTTT. This gives the protein CASSLDPGERALHF.

In this sample, this clonotype turned up a few times. This chain uses TRBV30 with TRBJ1-3; tentative D call: TRBD1 (5 bases). Germline V gives CDR1 GTSNPN, CDR2 SVGIG (reference sequence). With 1 base removed from V and 0 bases from J, the gap between germline ends came to 10 bases. The CDR3 is made up of 15 amino acids. In nucleotides, the CDR3 is TGTGCCTGGAGTGACAGGATTAGCTCTGGAAACACCATATATTTT. Amino acids: CAWSDRISSGNTIYF.

The rearrangement uses TRBV10-1 and TRBJ2-5, with 8 positions matching TRBD1. Germline lookup yields CDR1 WNHNN and CDR2 SYGVQD (reference sequence). V shed 0 bases, J shed 5 bases, and the junction held 5 bases outside the gene matches. The CDR3 totals 15 residues. The CDR3 DNA follows: TGCGCCAGCAGTGAGTCCGGACAGGGCAGGGAGACCCAGTACTTC. This gives the protein CASSESGQGRETQYF.

This clonotype was seen many times. The CDR3 nucleotides read TGTGCCACCAGCAGCCGGGACAGGGGGTTGAACACTGAAGCTTTCTTT. This translates into CATSSRDRGLNTEAFF. The rearrangement links TRBV15 to TRBJ1-1; TRBD1 matches 11 bases. V lost 3 bases and J lost 0; bases outside the gene matches: 3. The CDR3 is 16 residues long. Per germline, CDR1 LNHNV and CDR2 YYDKDF (reference sequence).

This clonotype was seen at least ten times. The rearrangement uses TRBV6-2 or TRBV6-3 and TRBJ1-5; D unclear. Trimming took off 5 bases at V and 6 bases at J, with 11 bases between the two ends. The length of the CDR3 is 13 residues. Per the germline V gene, CDR1 is MNHEY and CDR2 is SVGEGT. The CDR3 region is CASSGRESQPQHF. The CDR3 DNA reads as TGTGCCAGCAGTGGCCGGGAGTCTCAGCCCCAGCATTTT.

The table lists this clonotype with many counts. The chain links TRBV5-4 to TRBJ1-2; 9 bases match TRBD1. The germline V gene encodes CDR1 SGHNT and CDR2 YYREEE (reference sequence). The CDR3 runs to 16 residues. The V segment lost 0 bases and the J segment 2 bases; nucleotides outside the gene matches: 5. The CDR3 here is CASSLAWDRANYGYTF. CDR3 bases: TGTGCCAGCAGCTTGGCCTGGGACAGGGCAAACTATGGCTACACCTTC.

This clonotype appeared a single time. The chain links TRBV9 to TRBJ2-1; tentative D call: TRBD2 (5 bases). This CDR3 region has 14 residues. The germline V and J ends were trimmed by 0 bases and 9 bases, with 13 bases remaining between them. Germline V CDR1 and CDR2: SGDLS, YYNGEE. This CDR3 reads CASSVGGNLAEQFF. The CDR3, as DNA: TGTGCCAGCAGCGTAGGAGGGAACCTAGCTGAGCAGTTCTTC. Drawing the rest from reference TRBV9 and TRBJ2-1, the complete variable domain is DSGVTQTPKHLITATGQRVTLRCSPRSGDLSVYWYQQSLDQGLQFLIQYYNGEERAKGNILERFSAQQFPDLHSELNLSSLELGDSALYFCASSVGGNLAEQFFGPGTRLTVL.

The chain has TRBV7-3 and TRBJ1-3, with D unclear. The V gene's germline CDR1 is SGHTA and CDR2 FQGTGA. V shed 1 base and J shed 3 bases, with 7 bases lying between them. This CDR3 region has 14 residues. The CDR3 DNA is TGTGCCAGCAGCTTAAGTTCAGGTGGAAACACCATATATTTT. Translated, it gives CASSLSSGGNTIYF.

This clonotype showed up many times. The genes are TRBV14 and TRBJ2-1; D is undetermined. V was cut by 2 bases and J by 0 bases, with 11 bases left in between. This CDR3 has 16 amino acids. Germline V CDR1 and CDR2: SGHDN, FVKESK. The CDR3 protein is CASSQLRHSSYNEQFF. CDR3 sequence (DNA): TGTGCCAGCAGCCAATTGCGCCACAGCTCCTACAATGAGCAGTTCTTC.

The genes are TRBV6-4 and TRBJ2-3, with 10 bases identical to TRBD2. The CDR3 contains 15 residues. Germline CDR1 and CDR2: MRHNA and SNTAGT. Unmatched junction bases numbered 2, after V lost 2 bases and J lost 3 bases. The CDR3 loop is CASSDSGGATDTQYF. The CDR3, as DNA: TGTGCCAGCAGTGACAGCGGGGGGGCAACAGATACGCAGTATTTT.

At least ten counts were recorded for this clonotype. The V gene is TRBV7-3, the J gene TRBJ1-6; D is ambiguous. Germline lookup yields CDR1 SGHTA and CDR2 FQGTGA. This CDR3 comprises 15 residues. The germline V and J ends were trimmed by 5 bases and 9 bases, with 17 bases remaining between them. DNA of the CDR3: TGTGCCAGCAGCCGCGATACTGGCCCGGGTTCACCCCTCCACTTT. It codes for CASSRDTGPGSPLHF.